This T cell receptor beta chain was retrieved from a study of beta chain features in type 1 diabetes. Study results and caveats: Among patients, naive, central memory and Treg TCRB repertoires appeared more similar than among healthy donors. Moderately but significantly shorter TCRB CDR3s were found in Type 1 diabetes patients in all four CD4+ subsets.

Turning to this clone: Antigen specificity is unknown.

Sorting that relied on CD45RO/CCR7/CD25/CD127/CD95/CD27 yielded CD4+ naive, central memory, regulatory and stem cell-like memory cells. Reverse transcription of all isolated RNA meant that expressed TCRB transcripts were sequenced. About 3.57 million reads, on average, came from each naive, central memory and regulatory T cell sample. Sequenced by immunoSEQ multiplex PCR; TCRdb stores in-frame clones only, minus some. This sample has more than 250,000 clones, with approximately 25% found just once. Germline V lookup: CDR1 SQVTM, CDR2 ANQGSEA. The V end was cut by 3 bases, the J end by 4 bases, with 15 bases between. The CDR3 consists of 14 residues.

The chain combines TRBV29-1 with TRBJ1-2; D ambiguous. The TCR originated in a woman aged 25 to 39 with type 1 diabetes. Sequenced material: naive CD4+ T cells from blood. CDR3 sequence reads: CSVDRGPGVYGYTF. The CDR3 DNA sequence: TGCAGCGTTGATAGAGGGCCGGGCGTCTATGGCTACACCTTC.